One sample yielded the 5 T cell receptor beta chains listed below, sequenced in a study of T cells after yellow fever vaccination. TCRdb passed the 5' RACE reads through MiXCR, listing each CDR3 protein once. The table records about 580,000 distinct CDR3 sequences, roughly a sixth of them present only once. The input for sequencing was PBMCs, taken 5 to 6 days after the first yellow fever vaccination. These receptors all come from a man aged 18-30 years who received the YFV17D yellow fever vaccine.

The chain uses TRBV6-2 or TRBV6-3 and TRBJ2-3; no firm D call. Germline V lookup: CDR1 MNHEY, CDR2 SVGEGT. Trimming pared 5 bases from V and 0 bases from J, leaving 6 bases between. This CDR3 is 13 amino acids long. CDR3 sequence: CASSRSSTDTQYF. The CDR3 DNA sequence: TGTGCCAGCAGTCGTTCTAGCACAGATACGCAGTATTTT.

CDR3 in amino acids: CASSPGHSYEQYF. Written as DNA, the CDR3 is TGTGCCAGCAGCCCGGGACACTCCTACGAGCAGTACTTC. The chain has TRBV11-3 and TRBJ2-7; possible D gene TRBD1, 6 bases. Trimming left V 5 bases short and J 0 bases short, with 8 bases between. This CDR3 has 13 residues. Germline-derived CDR1 and CDR2 are SGHNT and YENEEA.

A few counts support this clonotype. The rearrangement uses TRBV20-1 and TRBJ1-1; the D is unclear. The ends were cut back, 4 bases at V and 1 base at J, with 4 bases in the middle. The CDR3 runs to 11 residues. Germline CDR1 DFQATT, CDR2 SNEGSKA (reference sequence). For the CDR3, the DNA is TGCAGTGCTAAGCAGAACACTGAAGCTTTCTTT. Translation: CSAKQNTEAFF.

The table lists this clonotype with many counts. Written as DNA, the CDR3 is TGTGCCAGCAGCTTAGTACCCGGTAATGAGCAGTTCTTC. Its protein is CASSLVPGNEQFF. V usage is TRBV7-2 and J usage is TRBJ2-1; D ambiguous. The length of the CDR3 is 13 residues. Between the trimmed V and J ends, which lost 1 base and 7 bases, there was a span of 8 bases. CDR1 is SGHTA and CDR2 is FQGNSA in the germline V gene.

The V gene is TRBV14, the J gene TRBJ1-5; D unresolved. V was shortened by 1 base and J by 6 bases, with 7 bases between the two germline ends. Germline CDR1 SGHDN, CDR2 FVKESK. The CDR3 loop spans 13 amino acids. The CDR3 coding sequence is TGTGCCAGCAGCCAAGGTATTCGTCAGCCCCAGCATTTT. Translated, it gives CASSQGIRQPQHF. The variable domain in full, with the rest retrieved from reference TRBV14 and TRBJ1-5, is EAGVTQFPSHSVIEKGQTVTLRCDPISGHDNLYWYRRVMGKEIKFLLHFVKESKQDESGMPNNRFLAERTGGTYSTLKVQPAELEDSGVYFCASSQGIRQPQHFGDGTRLSIL.